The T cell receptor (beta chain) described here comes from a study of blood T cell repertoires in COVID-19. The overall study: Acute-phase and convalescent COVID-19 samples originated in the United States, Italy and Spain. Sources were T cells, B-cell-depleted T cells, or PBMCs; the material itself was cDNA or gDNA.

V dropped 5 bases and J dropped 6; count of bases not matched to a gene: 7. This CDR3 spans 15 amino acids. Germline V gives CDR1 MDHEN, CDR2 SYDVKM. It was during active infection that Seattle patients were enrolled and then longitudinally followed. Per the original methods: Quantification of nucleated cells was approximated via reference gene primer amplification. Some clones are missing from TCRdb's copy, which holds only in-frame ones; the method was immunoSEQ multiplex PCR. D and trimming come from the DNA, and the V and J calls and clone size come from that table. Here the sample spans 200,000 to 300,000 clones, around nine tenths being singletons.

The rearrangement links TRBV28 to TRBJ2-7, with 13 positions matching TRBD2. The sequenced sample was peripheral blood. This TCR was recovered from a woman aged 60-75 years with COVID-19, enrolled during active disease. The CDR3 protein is CASSRNGLAGVEQYF. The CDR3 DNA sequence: TGTGCCAGCAGTCGGAATGGACTAGCGGGAGTCGAGCAGTACTTC.